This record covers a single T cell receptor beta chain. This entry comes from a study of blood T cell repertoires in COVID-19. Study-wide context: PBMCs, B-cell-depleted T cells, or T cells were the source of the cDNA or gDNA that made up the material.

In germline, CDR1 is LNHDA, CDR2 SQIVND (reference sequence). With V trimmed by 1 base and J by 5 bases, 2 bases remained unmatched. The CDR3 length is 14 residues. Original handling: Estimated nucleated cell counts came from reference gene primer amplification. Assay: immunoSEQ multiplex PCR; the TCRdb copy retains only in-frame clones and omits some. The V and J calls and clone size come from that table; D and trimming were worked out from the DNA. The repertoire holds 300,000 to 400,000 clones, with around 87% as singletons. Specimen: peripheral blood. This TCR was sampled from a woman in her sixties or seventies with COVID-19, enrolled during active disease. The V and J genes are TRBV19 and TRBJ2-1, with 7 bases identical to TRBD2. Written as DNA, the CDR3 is TGTGCCAGTAGTATAGCGGGGGGTCACAATGAGCAGTTCTTC. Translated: CASSIAGGHNEQFF.